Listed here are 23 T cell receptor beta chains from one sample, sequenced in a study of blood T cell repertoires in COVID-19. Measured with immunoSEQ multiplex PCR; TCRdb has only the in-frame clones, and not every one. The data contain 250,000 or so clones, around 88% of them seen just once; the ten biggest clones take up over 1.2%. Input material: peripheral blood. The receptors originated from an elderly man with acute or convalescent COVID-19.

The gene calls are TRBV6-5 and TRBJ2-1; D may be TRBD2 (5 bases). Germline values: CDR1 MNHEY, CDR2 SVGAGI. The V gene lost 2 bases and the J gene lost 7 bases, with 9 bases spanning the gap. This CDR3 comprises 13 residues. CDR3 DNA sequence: TGTGCCAGCAGTTACGGTCGAGGGAATGAGCAGTTCTTC. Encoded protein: CASSYGRGNEQFF.

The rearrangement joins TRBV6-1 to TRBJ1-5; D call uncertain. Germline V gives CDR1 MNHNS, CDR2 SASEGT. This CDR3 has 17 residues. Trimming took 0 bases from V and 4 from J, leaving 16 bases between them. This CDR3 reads CASSEALRGNPNQPQHF. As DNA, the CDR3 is TGTGCCAGCAGTGAAGCGCTTCGAGGGAACCCTAATCAGCCCCAGCATTTT.

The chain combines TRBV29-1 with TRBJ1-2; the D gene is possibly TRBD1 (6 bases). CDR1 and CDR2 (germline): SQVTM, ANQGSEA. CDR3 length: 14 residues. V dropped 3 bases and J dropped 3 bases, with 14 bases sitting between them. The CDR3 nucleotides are TGCAGCGTTGAGACGAGGGGGGGTTACTATGGCTACACCTTC. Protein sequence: CSVETRGGYYGYTF.

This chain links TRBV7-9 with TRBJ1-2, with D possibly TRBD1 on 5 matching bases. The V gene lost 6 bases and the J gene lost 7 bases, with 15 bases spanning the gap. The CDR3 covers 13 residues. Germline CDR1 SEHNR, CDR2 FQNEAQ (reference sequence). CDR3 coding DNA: TGTGCCAGCAGGAAGGAGGGGAGAGGTGGCTACACCTTC. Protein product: CASRKEGRGGYTF.

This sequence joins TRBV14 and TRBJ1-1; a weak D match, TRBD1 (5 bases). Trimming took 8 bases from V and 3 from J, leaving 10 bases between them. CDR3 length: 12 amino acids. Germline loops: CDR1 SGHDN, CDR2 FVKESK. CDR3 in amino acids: CASRGRYTEAFF. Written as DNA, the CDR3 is TGTGCCAGCCGGGGGAGGTACACTGAAGCTTTCTTT.

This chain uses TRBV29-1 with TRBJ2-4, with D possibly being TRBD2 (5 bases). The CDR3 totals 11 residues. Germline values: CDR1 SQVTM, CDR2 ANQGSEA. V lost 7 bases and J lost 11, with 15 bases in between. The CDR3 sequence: CSALGGWVQYF. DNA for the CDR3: TGCAGCGCCCTAGGAGGTTGGGTTCAGTACTTC.

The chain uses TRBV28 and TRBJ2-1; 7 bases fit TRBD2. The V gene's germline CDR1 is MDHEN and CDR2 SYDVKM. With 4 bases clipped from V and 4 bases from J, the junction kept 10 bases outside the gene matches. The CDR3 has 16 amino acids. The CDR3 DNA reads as TGTGCCAGCAGTTCCTCTCTTAGGGGAGGGTACAATGAGCAGTTCTTC. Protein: CASSSSLRGGYNEQFF.

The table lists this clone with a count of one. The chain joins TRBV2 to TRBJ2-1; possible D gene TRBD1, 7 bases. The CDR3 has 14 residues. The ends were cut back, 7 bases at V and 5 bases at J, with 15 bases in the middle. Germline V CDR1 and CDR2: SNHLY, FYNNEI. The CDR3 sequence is CASTNSRGDNEQFF. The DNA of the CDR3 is TGTGCCAGCACGAACTCCAGGGGGGACAATGAGCAGTTCTTC.

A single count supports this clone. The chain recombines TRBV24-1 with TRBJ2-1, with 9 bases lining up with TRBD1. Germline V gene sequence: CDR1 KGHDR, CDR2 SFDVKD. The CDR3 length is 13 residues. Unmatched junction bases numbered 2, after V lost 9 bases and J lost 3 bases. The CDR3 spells CATRGQGYNEQFF. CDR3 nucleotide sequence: TGTGCCACCCGGGGACAGGGCTACAATGAGCAGTTCTTC.

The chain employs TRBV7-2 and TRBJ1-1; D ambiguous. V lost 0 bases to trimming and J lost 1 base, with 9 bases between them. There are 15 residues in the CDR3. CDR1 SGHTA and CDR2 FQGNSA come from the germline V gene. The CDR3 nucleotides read TGTGCCAGCAGCTTAGCAAGACACCCGAACACTGAAGCTTTCTTT. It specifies CASSLARHPNTEAFF.

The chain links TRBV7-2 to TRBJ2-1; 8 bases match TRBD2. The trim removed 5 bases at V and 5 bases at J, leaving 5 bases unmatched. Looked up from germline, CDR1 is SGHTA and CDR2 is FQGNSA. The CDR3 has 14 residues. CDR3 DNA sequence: TGTGCCAGCAGCAAGGGACTAGGAGACAATGAGCAGTTCTTC. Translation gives CASSKGLGDNEQFF.

The CDR3 loop reads CASSSYRLAGGQETQYF. In DNA, the CDR3 is TGTGCCAGCAGCTCCTATAGGCTAGCGGGGGGCCAAGAGACCCAGTACTTC. The chain carries TRBV7-8 and TRBJ2-5; 11 nucleotides line up with TRBD2. The CDR3 contains 17 residues. V was pared by 4 bases and J by 1 base, with 8 bases of the junction left unmatched. CDR1 and CDR2 from the germline V gene are SGHVS and FQNEAQ.

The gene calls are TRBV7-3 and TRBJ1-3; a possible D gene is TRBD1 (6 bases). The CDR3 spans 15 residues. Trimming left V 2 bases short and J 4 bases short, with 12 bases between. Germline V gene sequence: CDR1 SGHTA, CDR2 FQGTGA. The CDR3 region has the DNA TGTGCCAGCAGCTTATCAGGGGCTGGAGGAAACACCATATATTTT. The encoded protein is CASSLSGAGGNTIYF.

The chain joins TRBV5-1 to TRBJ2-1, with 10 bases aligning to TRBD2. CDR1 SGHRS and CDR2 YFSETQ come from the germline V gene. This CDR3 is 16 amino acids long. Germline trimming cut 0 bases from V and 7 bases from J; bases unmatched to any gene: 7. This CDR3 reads CASSLVLAGVSNEQFF. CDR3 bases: TGCGCCAGCAGCTTGGTTCTAGCGGGAGTTTCAAATGAGCAGTTCTTC.

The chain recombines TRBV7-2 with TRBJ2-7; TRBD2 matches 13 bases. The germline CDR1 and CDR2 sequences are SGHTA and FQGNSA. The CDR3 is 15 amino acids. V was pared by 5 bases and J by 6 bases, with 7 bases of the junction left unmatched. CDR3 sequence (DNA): TGTGCCAGCAGCCTCGGACTAGCGGGAGCGGTCGAGCAGTACTTC. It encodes CASSLGLAGAVEQYF.

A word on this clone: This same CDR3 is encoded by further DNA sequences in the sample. CDR3 sequence reads: CASSLSLNTEAFF. CDR3 DNA sequence: TGTGCCAGCAGCTTATCGTTGAACACTGAAGCTTTCTTT. The chain has TRBV7-2 and TRBJ1-1; the D is unclear. Germline CDR1 reads SGHTA; CDR2 reads FQGNSA. CDR3 length equals 13 residues. V dropped 2 bases and J dropped 0 bases, with 4 bases sitting between them.

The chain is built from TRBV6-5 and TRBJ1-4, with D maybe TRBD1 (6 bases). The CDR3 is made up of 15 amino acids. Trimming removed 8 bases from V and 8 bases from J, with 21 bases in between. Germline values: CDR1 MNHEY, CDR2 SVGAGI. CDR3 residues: CASGERALRGEKLFF. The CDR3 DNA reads TGTGCCAGCGGAGAAAGGGCTCTAAGGGGGGAAAAACTGTTTTTT.

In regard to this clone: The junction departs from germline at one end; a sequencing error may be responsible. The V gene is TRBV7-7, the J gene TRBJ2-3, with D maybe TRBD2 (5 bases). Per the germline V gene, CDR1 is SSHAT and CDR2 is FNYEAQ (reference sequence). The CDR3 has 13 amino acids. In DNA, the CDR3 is TGTGCTAGCAGCTTAGGCCGGGAAGATACGCAGTATTTT. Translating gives CASSLGREDTQYF.

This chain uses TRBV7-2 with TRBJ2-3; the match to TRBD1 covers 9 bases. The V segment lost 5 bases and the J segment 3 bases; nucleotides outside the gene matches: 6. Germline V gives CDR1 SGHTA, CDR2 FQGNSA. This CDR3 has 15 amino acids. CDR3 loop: CASSGGQGSTDTQYF. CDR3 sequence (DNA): TGTGCCAGCAGCGGGGGACAGGGTTCAACAGATACGCAGTATTTT.

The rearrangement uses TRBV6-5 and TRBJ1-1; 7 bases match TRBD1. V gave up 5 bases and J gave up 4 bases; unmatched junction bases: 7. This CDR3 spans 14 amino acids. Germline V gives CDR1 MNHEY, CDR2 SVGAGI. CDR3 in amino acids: CASSTTGWTTEAFF. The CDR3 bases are TGTGCCAGCAGTACGACAGGGTGGACCACTGAAGCTTTCTTT.

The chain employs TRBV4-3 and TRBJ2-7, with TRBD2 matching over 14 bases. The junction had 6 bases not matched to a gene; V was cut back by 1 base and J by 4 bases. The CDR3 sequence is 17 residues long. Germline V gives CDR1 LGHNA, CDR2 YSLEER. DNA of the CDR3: TGCGCCAGCAGCCAAGGACTAGCGGGAGGGCCGGGTTACGAGCAGTACTTC. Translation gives CASSQGLAGGPGYEQYF.

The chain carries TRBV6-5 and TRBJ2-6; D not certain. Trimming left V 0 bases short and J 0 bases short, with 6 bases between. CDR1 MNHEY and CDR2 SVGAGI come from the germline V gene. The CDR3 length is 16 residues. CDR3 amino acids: CASSYSPLSGANVLTF. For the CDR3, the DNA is TGTGCCAGCAGTTACTCCCCTCTCTCTGGGGCCAACGTCCTGACTTTC.

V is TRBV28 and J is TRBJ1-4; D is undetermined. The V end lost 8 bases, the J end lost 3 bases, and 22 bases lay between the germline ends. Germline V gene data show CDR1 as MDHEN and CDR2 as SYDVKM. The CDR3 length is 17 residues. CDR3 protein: CASGNVEPRSANEKLFF. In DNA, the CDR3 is TGTGCCAGCGGAAATGTGGAGCCCCGGTCAGCTAATGAAAAACTGTTTTTT.